The 6 T cell receptor beta chains presented below share a single source sample, sequenced in a study of sequential checkpoint blockade in melanoma (dated by TCRdb to about 2019). The treatment or condition label corresponds to: randomized to nivolumab then ipilimumab (arm A) or the reverse (arm B). The receptor library was made with the immunoSEQ multiplex PCR assay. The table was pulled from immuneACCESS by TCRdb, which kept in-frame rearrangements only. Such tables lose some clones; where checked, under half of the loss comes from unresolved V genes, and the rest has no known cause. Across this sample there are roughly 2,000 clones, with about 23% seen only once. Together, the top ten hold 20% to 25% of the sample. Sequencing was performed on tumor tissue (inferred from file names), taken from a patient given nivolumab and ipilimumab in sequence. These receptors all come from a human donor with melanoma.

This chain joins TRBV6-8 and TRBJ1-6, with 7 bases lining up with TRBD1. From germline, CDR1 is MNHGY and CDR2 SAAAGT. CDR3 size: 15 residues. The ends lost 5 bases at V and 6 bases at J; junction bases unmatched: 7. The DNA of the CDR3 is TGTGCCAGCAGTAAGACAGGGACCGGTAATTCACCCCTCCACTTT. Its protein product is CASSKTGTGNSPLHF.

The chain carries TRBV5-1 and TRBJ2-1, with 14 bases identical to TRBD2. Trimming removed 4 bases from V and 7 bases from J; junction bases left unmatched: 10. The germline V gene encodes CDR1 SGHRS and CDR2 YFSETQ. The CDR3 length is 17 residues. The CDR3 sequence: CASSTGLAGGILNEQFF. CDR3 sequence (DNA): TGCGCCAGCAGCACCGGACTAGCGGGGGGAATTTTAAATGAGCAGTTCTTC.

This clone has only a few counts. The rearrangement links TRBV5-1 to TRBJ2-5; D gene unclear. CDR3 length: 14 amino acids. The V end lost 0 bases, the J end lost 10 bases, and 16 bases lay between the germline ends. Germline CDR1 is SGHRS and CDR2 is YFSETQ. The CDR3 DNA reads TGCGCCAGCAGCTTGGCCCCTAGGCAGAGGAGCCAGTACTTC. Encoded protein: CASSLAPRQRSQYF.

This chain uses TRBV29-1 with TRBJ1-2; 8 nucleotides match TRBD1. The V and J ends lost 6 bases and 8 bases, in that order; junction bases with no gene match: 8. This CDR3 spans 12 amino acids. Germline V gene lookup returns CDR1 SQVTM and CDR2 ANQGSEA. For the CDR3, the DNA is TGCAGCGTAGGGGACAGGTGGGAGGGCTACACCTTC. This translates into CSVGDRWEGYTF.

Judged by abundance, this clone is medium-sized. The chain has TRBV6-8 and TRBJ1-5, with a tentative D call TRBD1 (5 bases). Germline CDR1 reads MNHGY; CDR2 reads SAAAGT. Trimming removed 4 bases at V and 7 bases at J, with 14 bases between. The CDR3 totals 14 residues. The CDR3 here is CASSLAGSSQPQHF. The CDR3 DNA reads TGTGCCAGCAGTTTGGCAGGGAGTTCCCAGCCCCAGCATTTT.

This clone was counted many times. The V and J genes are TRBV9 and TRBJ2-7, with 8 bases identical to TRBD1. V was pared by 0 bases and J by 4 bases, with 6 bases of the junction left unmatched. The length of the CDR3 is 15 residues. Germline CDR1 reads SGDLS; CDR2 reads YYNGEE. The CDR3 region has the DNA TGTGCCAGCAGCGTAGCTGCACAGGGGGTGTACGAGCAGTACTTC. Protein sequence: CASSVAAQGVYEQYF.